The 8 T cell receptor beta chains given below trace back to one sample, sequenced in a study of T cells in Graves' hyperthyroidism and ophthalmopathy. Regions amplified from RNA transcripts were the TCR beta CDR3 regions. Using the HTBI primer set, a first-round RT-PCR was run on the TCR CDR3. A single record per CDR3 protein comes from TCRdb applying MiXCR to the multiplex PCR reads. The sample has about 290,000 distinct CDR3 sequences, approximately 18% seen once. Sample: blood. These receptors all stem from a man in his fifties with Graves' ophthalmopathy.

This clonotype has more than one count but fewer than ten. V is TRBV30 and J is TRBJ1-2; tentatively, D is TRBD1 (5 bases). Germline-derived CDR1 and CDR2 are GTSNPN and SVGIG (reference sequence). V lost 5 bases to trimming and J lost 4 bases, with 14 bases between them. The CDR3 extends over 13 amino acids. DNA for the CDR3: TGTGCCTGGGGGGCGGGTTTAGGCTATGGCTACACCTTC. It is translated as CAWGAGLGYGYTF.

This clonotype showed up just once. This may come from a read error, since a much larger clone is one base off. This chain joins TRBV5-1 and TRBJ2-7; 8 positions match TRBD1. The tail of the sequence fits TRBJ2-1 better, so the J call may be wrong. Germline assignment: CDR1 SGHRS and CDR2 YFSETQ. The CDR3 runs to 14 residues. The CDR3 sequence: CASSGRTGPYEQFF. The CDR3 DNA sequence: TGTGCCAGCAGCGGCCGGACAGGGCCCTACGAGCAGTTCTTC.

V usage is TRBV7-8 and J usage is TRBJ2-5; the match to TRBD2 covers 9 bases. The J segment lost 4 bases and the V segment lost 2 bases, leaving 5 bases of the junction unmatched. Germline V gene data show CDR1 as SGHVS and CDR2 as FQNEAQ. The CDR3 runs to 15 residues. The CDR3 DNA reads TGTGCCAGCAGCTTACCGGGACTAGCCCTAGAGACCCAGTACTTC. Residues: CASSLPGLALETQYF.

This clonotype was found many times. The rearrangement joins TRBV27 to TRBJ2-7; no reliable D call. V was shortened by 4 bases and J by 7 bases, with 14 bases between the two germline ends. There are 13 residues in the CDR3. Germline V gene lookup returns CDR1 MNHEY and CDR2 SMNVEV (reference sequence). The CDR3: CASSYDEVGEQYF. The CDR3 coding sequence is TGTGCCAGCAGTTACGACGAGGTGGGTGAGCAGTACTTC.

This clonotype was detected many times. The chain has TRBV2 and TRBJ1-6, with a possible D match to TRBD1 (6 bases). The V and J ends lost 8 bases and 9 bases respectively, with 23 bases between them. CDR3 length: 16 amino acids. Germline V CDR1 and CDR2: SNHLY, FYNNEI. In DNA, the CDR3 is TGTGCCAGCGGATTTTCGGGACTCCCGGGGGCTTCACCCCTCCACTTT. This gives the protein CASGFSGLPGASPLHF.

This clonotype was counted only a few times. V is TRBV12-3 or TRBV12-4 and J is TRBJ1-6, with D tentatively TRBD1 (5 bases). The CDR3 runs 15 residues. Deletions cut 4 bases from V and 7 bases from J, with 14 bases between. The CDR3: CASSSPGRGNSPLHF. The CDR3 DNA reads as TGTGCCAGCAGTTCCCCGGGGCGGGGGAATTCACCCCTCCACTTT.

This clonotype was seen at least ten times. This sequence joins TRBV30 and TRBJ1-6, with D hard to call. Trimming took off 4 bases at V and 8 bases at J, with 12 bases between the two ends. The CDR3 has 13 residues. The germline V gene encodes CDR1 GTSNPN and CDR2 SVGIG (reference sequence). CDR3 sequence: CAWTALVDSPLHF. The CDR3 coding sequence is TGTGCCTGGACAGCACTAGTAGATTCACCCCTCCACTTT.

The CDR3 bases are TGTGCCAGCACGGGGGCGGTGGGAGCTTTCTTT. The encoded protein is CASTGAVGAFF. The chain uses TRBV6-1 and TRBJ1-1, with TRBD1 as a possible D gene (6 bases). V lost 7 bases to trimming and J lost 10 bases, with 13 bases between them. Looked up from germline, CDR1 is MNHNS and CDR2 is SASEGT. The CDR3 spans 11 residues.